This TCR beta chain was found in a study of somatic mutations in cytotoxic T cells in rheumatoid arthritis. Study results and limitations: Slight TRBV07 underrepresentation in rheumatoid arthritis patients went unadjusted for multiple comparisons. Exceedance of 20% of CD8+ cells by the largest CD8+ clone occurred in about an eighth of the roughly 60 patients. The clonality of CD8+ T cells was not significantly different between rheumatoid arthritis patients and age-matched healthy controls.

The CDR3 is 12 residues long. Germline lookup yields CDR1 MDHEN and CDR2 SYDVKM. V lost 4 bases and J lost 8, with 11 bases in between. To note about this clone: Its antigen is as yet unknown.

Study processing details: There were rare matches between patient CD8+ clones larger than 1% and published virus-specific TCRB sequences. Repertoires were generated with immunoSEQ multiplex PCR, while TCRdb's copy carries only in-frame clones and drops some. V, J and clone size are those of that table, while D and trimming were read from the DNA. The sample carries 15,000 to 20,000 clones, 60% to 80% recorded once. This receptor was identified in an adult with rheumatoid arthritis. Sequencing input: CD8+ T cells sorted from blood. The V call is TRBV28, the J call TRBJ1-2; D unresolved. The CDR3 nucleotides read TGTGCCAGCAGTTCCCGGGGTAGGGGCTACACCTTC. The encoded protein is CASSSRGRGYTF.